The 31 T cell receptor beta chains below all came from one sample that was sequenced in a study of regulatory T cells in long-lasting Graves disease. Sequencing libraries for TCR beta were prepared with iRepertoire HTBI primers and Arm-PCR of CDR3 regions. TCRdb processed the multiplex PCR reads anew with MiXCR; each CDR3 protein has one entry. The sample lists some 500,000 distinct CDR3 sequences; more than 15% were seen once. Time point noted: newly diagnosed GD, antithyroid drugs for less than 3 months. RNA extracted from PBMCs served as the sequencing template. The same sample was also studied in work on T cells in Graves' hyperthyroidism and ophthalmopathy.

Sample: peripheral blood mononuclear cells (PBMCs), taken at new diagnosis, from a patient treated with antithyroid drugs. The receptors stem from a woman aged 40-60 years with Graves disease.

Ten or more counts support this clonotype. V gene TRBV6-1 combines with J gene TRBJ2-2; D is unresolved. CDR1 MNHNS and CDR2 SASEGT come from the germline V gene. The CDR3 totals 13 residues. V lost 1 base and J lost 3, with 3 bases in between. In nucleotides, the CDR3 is TGTGCCAGCAGTGAAGGGGACACCGGGGAGCTGTTTTTT. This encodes CASSEGDTGELFF.

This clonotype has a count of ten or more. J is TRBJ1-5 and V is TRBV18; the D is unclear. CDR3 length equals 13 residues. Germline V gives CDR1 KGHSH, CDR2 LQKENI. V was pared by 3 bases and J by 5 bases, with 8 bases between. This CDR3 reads CASSPIGDQPQHF. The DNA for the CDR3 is TGTGCCAGCTCACCTATCGGGGATCAGCCCCAGCATTTT.

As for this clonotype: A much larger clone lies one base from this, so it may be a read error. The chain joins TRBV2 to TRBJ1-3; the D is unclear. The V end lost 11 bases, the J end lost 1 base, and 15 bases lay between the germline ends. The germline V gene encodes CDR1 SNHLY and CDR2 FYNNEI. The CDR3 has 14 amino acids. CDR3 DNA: TGTGCCTGCACCGGCGGGGTTTCTGGAAACACCATATATTTT. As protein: CACTGGVSGNTIYF.

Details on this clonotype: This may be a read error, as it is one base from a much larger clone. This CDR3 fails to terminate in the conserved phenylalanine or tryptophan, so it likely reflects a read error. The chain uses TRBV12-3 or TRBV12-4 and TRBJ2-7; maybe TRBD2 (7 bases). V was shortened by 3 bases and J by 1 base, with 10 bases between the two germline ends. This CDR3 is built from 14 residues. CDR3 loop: CASSFGGHSYEQYL. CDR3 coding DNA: TGTGCCAGCAGTTTCGGGGGGCATTCCTACGAGCAGTACCTC.

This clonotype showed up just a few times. CDR3 loop: CASSLPGGYSPLHF. The CDR3 DNA reads as TGTGCCAGCAGCTTGCCAGGGGGCTATTCACCCCTCCACTTT. The chain carries TRBV5-5 and TRBJ1-6; 8 bases fit TRBD1. The CDR3 has 14 amino acids. After removal of 1 base from V and 8 bases from J, the junction contained 2 bases not matched to a gene. CDR1 and CDR2 from the germline V gene are SGHKS and YYEKEE (reference sequence).

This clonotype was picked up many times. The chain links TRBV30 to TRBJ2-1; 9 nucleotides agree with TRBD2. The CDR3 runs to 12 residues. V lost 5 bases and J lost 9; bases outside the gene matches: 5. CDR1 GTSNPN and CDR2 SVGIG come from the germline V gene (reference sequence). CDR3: CAWAGLAFEQFF. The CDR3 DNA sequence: TGTGCCTGGGCCGGACTAGCGTTTGAGCAGTTCTTC.

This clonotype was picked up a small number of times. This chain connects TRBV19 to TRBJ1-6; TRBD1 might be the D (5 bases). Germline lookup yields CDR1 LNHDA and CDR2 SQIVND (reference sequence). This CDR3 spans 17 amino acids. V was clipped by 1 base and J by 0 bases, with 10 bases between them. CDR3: CASSIGDSSSYNSPLHF. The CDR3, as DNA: TGTGCCAGTAGTATAGGGGACTCCAGCTCCTATAATTCACCCCTCCACTTT.

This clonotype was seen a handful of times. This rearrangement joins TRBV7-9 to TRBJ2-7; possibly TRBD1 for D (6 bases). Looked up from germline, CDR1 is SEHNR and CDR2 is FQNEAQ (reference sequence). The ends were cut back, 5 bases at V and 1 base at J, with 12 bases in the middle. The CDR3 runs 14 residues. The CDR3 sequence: CASSTRQESYEQYF. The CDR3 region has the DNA TGTGCCAGCAGCACTCGACAGGAATCCTACGAGCAGTACTTC.

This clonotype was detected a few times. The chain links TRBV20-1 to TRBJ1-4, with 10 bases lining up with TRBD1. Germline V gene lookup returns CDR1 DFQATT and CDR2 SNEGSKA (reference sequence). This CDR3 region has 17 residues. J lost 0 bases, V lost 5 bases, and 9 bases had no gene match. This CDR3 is CSAPDRGLISTNEKLFF. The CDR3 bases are TGCAGTGCTCCCGACAGGGGGCTGATATCAACTAATGAAAAACTGTTTTTT.

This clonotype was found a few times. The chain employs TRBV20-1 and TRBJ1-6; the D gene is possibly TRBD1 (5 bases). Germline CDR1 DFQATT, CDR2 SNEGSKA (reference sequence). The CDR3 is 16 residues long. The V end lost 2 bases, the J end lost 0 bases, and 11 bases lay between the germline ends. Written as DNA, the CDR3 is TGCAGTGCTAGAATGGCAGGGAGCTCCTATAATTCACCCCTCCACTTT. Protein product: CSARMAGSSYNSPLHF.

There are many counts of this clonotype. CDR3 loop: CASSLSEAGSYEQYF. CDR3 sequence (DNA): TGTGCCAGCAGTTTATCAGAGGCTGGCTCCTACGAGCAGTACTTC. The V gene is TRBV28, the J gene TRBJ2-7; no clear D. Germline V gives CDR1 MDHEN, CDR2 SYDVKM. V shed 1 base and J shed 0 bases, with 10 bases lying between them. The CDR3 contains 15 residues.

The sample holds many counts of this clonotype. The CDR3 nucleotides are TGTGCCACCAGCAGAGATCAGGGACAGGGGGCAGGTCAGCCCCAGCATTTT. This gives the protein CATSRDQGQGAGQPQHF. The chain uses TRBV15 and TRBJ1-5; TRBD1 matches 12 bases. J gave up 6 bases and V 0 bases, and 6 bases lay outside the gene matches. CDR1 and CDR2 from the germline V gene are LNHNV and YYDKDF (reference sequence). The CDR3 has 17 residues.

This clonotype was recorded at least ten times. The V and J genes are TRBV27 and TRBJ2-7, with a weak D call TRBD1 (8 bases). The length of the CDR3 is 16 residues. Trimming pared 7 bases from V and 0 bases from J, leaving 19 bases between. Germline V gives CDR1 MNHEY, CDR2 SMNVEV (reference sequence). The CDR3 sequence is CASIAGQGGSSYEQYF. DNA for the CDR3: TGTGCCAGCATCGCAGGACAGGGAGGGAGCTCCTACGAGCAGTACTTC.

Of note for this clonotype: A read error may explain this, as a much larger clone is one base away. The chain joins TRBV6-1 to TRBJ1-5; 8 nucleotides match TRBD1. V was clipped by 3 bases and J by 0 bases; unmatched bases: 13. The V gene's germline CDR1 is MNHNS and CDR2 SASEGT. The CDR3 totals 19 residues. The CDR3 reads CASSDPMGQEAYSNQPQHF. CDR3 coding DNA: TGTGCCAGCAGTGATCCTATGGGACAGGAGGCATATAGCAATCAGCCCCAGCATTTT.

This chain's CDR3 is CATSDPDRAQFF. The DNA for the CDR3 is TGTGCCACCAGTGACCCGGACAGGGCCCAGTTCTTC. The genes are TRBV24-1 and TRBJ2-1; 8 nucleotides align to TRBD1. Germline CDR1 KGHDR, CDR2 SFDVKD. J gave up 13 bases and V 4 bases, and 5 bases lay outside the gene matches. The CDR3 sequence is 12 residues long.

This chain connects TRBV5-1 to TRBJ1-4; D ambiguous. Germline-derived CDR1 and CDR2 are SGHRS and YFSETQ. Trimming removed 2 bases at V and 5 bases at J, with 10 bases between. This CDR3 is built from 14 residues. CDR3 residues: CASSLNKANEKLFF. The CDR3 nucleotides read TGCGCCAGCAGCTTAAATAAGGCAAATGAAAAACTGTTTTTT.

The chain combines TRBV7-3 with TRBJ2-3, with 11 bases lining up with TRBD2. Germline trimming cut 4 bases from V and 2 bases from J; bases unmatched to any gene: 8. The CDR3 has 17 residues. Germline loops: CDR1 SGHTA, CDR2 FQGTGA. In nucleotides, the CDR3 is TGTGCCAGCAGCTCGTCTGATAGCGGGGGGGCCACAGATACGCAGTATTTT. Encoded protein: CASSSSDSGGATDTQYF. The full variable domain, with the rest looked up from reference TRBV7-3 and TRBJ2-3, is GAGVSQTPSNKVTEKGKYVELRCDPISGHTALYWYRQSLGQGPEFLIYFQGTGAADDSGLPNDRFFAVRPEGSVSTLKIQRTERGDSAVYLCASSSSDSGGATDTQYFGPGTRLTVL.

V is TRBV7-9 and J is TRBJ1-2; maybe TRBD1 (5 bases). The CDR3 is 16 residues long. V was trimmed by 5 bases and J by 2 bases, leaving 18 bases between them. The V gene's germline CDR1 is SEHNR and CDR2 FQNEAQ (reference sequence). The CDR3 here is CASSATAGTGNYGYTF. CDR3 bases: TGTGCCAGCAGCGCCACGGCCGGGACTGGAAACTATGGCTACACCTTC.

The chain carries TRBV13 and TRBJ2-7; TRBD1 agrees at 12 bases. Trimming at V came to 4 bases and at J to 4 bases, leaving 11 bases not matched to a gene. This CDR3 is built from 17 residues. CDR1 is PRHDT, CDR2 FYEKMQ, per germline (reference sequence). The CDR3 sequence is CASSSTYRDRGPYEQYF. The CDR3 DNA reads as TGTGCCAGCAGCTCCACCTACCGGGACAGGGGGCCTTACGAGCAGTACTTC.

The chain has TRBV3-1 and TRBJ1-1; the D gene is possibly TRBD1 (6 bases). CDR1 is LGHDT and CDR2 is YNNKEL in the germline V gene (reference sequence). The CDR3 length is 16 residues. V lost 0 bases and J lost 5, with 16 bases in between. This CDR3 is CASSQEAMGAVTEAFF. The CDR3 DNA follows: TGTGCCAGCAGCCAAGAGGCTATGGGGGCGGTTACTGAAGCTTTCTTT.

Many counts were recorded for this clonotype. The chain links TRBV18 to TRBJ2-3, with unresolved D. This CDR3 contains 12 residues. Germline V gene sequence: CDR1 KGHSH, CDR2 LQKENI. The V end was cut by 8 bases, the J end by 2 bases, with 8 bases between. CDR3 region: CASTGPTDTQYF. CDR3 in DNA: TGTGCCAGCACCGGTCCCACAGATACGCAGTATTTT.

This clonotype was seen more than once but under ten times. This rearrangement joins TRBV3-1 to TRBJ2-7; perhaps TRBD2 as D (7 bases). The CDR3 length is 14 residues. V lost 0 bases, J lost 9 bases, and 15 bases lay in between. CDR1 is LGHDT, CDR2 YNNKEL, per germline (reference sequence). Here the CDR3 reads CASSQDRGRGWQYF. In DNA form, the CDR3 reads TGTGCCAGCAGCCAAGATCGGGGGAGGGGGTGGCAGTACTTC.

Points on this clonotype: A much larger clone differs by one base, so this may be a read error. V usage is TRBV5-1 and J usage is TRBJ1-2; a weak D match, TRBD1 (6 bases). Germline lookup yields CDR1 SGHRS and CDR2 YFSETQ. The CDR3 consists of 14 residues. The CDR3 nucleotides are TGCGCCAGCAGCAACGGGGACACCAACTATGGCCACACCTTC. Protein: CASSNGDTNYGHTF.

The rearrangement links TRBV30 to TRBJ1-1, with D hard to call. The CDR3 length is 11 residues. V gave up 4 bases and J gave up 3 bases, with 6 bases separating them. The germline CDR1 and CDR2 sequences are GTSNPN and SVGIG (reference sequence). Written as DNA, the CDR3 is TGTGCCTGGACTGTGCACACTGAAGCTTTCTTT. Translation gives CAWTVHTEAFF.

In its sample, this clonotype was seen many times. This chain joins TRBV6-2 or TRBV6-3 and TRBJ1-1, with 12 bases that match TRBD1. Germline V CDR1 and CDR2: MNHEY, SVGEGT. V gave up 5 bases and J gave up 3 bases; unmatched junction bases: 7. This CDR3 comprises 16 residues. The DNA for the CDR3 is TGTGCCAGCAGTGCCGGGACAGGGGGCGGATACACTGAAGCTTTCTTT. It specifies CASSAGTGGGYTEAFF.

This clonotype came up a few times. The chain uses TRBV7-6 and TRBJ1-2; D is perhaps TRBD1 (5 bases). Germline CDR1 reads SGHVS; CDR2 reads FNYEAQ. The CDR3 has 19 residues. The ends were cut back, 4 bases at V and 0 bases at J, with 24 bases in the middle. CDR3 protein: CASSSAPPTVSLSNYGYTF. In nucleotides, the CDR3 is TGTGCCAGCAGCTCTGCCCCTCCGACAGTCAGCCTCTCTAACTATGGCTACACCTTC. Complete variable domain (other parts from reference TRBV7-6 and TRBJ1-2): GAGVSQSPRYKVTKRGQDVALRCDPISGHVSLYWYRQALGQGPEFLTYFNYEAQQDKSGLPNDRFSAERPEGSISTLTIQRTEQRDSAMYRCASSSAPPTVSLSNYGYTFGSGTRLTVV.

The CDR3 DNA is TGTGCCAGCAGTTTTGACCCAGCCTATGGCTACACCTTC. This sequence encodes CASSFDPAYGYTF. The V gene is TRBV12-3 or TRBV12-4, the J gene TRBJ1-2; no reliable D call. The CDR3 contains 13 residues. The V and J ends lost 3 bases and 4 bases respectively, with 9 bases between them.

DNA for the CDR3: TGTGCCAGCAGCGACACTCGCAGCAGGGTGCCAAGCACAGATACGCAGTATTTT. It translates to CASSDTRSRVPSTDTQYF. This rearrangement joins TRBV5-6 to TRBJ2-3, with D possibly matching TRBD1 (5 bases). This CDR3 comprises 18 residues. CDR1 and CDR2 from the germline V gene are SGHDT and YYEEEE. Trimming shortened V by 4 bases and J by 0 bases, and 21 bases separated the two germline ends.

This chain's CDR3 is CASTRQGGNTGELFF. In DNA form, the CDR3 reads TGTGCCAGCACCAGACAGGGGGGCAACACCGGGGAGCTGTTTTTT. The J gene is TRBJ2-2, the V gene TRBV7-9, with TRBD1 matching over 9 bases. Germline V gene data show CDR1 as SEHNR and CDR2 as FQNEAQ (reference sequence). CDR3 length: 15 residues. After removal of 7 bases from V and 2 bases from J, the junction contained 5 bases not matched to a gene.

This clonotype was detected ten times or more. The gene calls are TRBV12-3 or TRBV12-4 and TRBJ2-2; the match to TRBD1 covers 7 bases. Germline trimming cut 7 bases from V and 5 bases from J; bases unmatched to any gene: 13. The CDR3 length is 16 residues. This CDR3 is CASTRHEQGITGELFF. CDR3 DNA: TGTGCCAGCACCCGACACGAACAGGGGATTACCGGGGAGCTGTTTTTT.

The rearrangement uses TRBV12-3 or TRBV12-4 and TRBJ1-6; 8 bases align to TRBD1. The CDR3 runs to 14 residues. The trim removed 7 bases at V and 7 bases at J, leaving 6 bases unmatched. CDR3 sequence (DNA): TGTGCCAGCAACGGGACAGGAGTAAATTCACCCCTCCACTTT. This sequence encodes CASNGTGVNSPLHF.